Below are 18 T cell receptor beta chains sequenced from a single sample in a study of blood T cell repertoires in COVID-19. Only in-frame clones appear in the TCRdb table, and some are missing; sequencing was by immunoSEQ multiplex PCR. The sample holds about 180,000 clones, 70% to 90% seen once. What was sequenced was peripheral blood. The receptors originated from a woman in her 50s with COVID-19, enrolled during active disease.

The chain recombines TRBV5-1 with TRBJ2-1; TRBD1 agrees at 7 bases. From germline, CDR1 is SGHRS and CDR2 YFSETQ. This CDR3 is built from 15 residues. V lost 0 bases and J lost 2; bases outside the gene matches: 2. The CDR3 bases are TGCGCCAGCAGCTTGGAACAGGGGACCTACAATGAGCAGTTCTTC. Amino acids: CASSLEQGTYNEQFF.

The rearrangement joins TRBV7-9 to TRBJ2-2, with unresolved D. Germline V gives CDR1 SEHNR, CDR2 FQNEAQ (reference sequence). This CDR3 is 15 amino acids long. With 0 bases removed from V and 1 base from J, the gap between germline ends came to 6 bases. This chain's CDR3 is CASSLALRNTGELFF. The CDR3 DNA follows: TGTGCCAGCAGCTTAGCTCTCCGGAACACCGGGGAGCTGTTTTTT.

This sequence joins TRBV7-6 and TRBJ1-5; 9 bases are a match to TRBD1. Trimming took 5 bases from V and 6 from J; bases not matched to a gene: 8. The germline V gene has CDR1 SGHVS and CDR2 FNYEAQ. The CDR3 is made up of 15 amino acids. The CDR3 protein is CASSHGTGTGQPQHF. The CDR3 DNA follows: TGTGCCAGCAGCCACGGGACAGGGACCGGTCAGCCCCAGCATTTT.

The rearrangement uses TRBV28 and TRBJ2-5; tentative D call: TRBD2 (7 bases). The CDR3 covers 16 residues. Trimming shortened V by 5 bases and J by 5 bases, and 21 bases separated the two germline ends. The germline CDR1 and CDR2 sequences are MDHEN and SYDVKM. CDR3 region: CASSAGGRNRGETQYF. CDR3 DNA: TGTGCCAGCAGTGCCGGGGGGCGAAACCGGGGGGAGACCCAGTACTTC.

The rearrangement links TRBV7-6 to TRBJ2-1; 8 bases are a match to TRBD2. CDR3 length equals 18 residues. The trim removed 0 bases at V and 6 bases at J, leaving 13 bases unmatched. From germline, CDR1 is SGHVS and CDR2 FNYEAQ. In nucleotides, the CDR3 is TGTGCCAGCAGCTTAGCGTCCGGGGGGGCGGCTACAAGCAATGAGCAGTTCTTC. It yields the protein CASSLASGGAATSNEQFF. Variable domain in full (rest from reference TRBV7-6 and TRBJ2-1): GAGVSQSPRYKVTKRGQDVALRCDPISGHVSLYWYRQALGQGPEFLTYFNYEAQQDKSGLPNDRFSAERPEGSISTLTIQRTEQRDSAMYRCASSLASGGAATSNEQFFGPGTRLTVL.

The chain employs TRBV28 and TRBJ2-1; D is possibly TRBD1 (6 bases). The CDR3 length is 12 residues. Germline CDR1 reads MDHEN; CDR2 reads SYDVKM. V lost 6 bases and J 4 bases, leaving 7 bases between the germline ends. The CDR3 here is CASRQGYNEQFF. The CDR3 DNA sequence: TGTGCCAGCAGGCAGGGGTACAATGAGCAGTTCTTC.

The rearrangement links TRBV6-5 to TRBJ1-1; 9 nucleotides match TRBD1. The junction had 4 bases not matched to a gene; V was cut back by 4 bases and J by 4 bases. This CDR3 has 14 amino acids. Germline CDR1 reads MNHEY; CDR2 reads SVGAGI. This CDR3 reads CASSSGQGLTEAFF. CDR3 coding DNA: TGTGCCAGCAGTTCGGGACAGGGCCTCACTGAAGCTTTCTTT.

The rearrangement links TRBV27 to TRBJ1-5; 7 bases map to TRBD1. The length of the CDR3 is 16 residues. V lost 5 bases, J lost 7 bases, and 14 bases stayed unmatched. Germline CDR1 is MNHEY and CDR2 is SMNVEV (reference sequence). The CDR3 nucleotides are TGTGCCAGCAGTCTACCCCCGACAGGGAAGCACCAGCCCCAGCATTTT. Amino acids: CASSLPPTGKHQPQHF.

CDR3 residues: CASSWGTGYTDTQYF. CDR3 in DNA: TGTGCCAGCAGCTGGGGGACTGGCTACACAGATACGCAGTATTTT. V is TRBV7-3 and J is TRBJ2-3; D might be TRBD2 (6 bases). This CDR3 region has 15 residues. The V gene lost 4 bases and the J gene lost 2 bases, with 13 bases spanning the gap. Germline values: CDR1 SGHTA, CDR2 FQGTGA.

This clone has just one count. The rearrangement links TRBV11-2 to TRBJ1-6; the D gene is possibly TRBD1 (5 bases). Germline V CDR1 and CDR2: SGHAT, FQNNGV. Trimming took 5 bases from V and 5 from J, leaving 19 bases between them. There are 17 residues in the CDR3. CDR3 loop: CASSSDSLNSHNSPLHF. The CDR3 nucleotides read TGTGCCAGCAGCAGCGACAGCTTAAATTCTCATAATTCACCCCTCCACTTT.

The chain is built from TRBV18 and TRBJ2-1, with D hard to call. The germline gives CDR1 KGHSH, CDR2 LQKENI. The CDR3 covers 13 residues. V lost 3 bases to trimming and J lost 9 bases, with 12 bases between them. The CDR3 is CASSPGPQAEQFF. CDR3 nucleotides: TGTGCCAGCTCACCTGGGCCCCAGGCTGAGCAGTTCTTC.

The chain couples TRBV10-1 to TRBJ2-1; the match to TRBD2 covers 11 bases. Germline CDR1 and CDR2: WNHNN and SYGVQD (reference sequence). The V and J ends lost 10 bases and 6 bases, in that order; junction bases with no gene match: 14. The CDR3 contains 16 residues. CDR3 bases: TGCGCCACACTATACGGTCTAGCGGGGGGACCCAATGAGCAGTTCTTC. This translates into CATLYGLAGGPNEQFF.

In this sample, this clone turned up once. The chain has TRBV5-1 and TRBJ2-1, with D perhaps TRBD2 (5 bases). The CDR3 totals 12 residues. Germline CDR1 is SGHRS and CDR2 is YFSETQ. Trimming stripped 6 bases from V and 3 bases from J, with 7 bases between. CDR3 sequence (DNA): TGCGCCAGCATAGGGAGCTACAATGAGCAGTTCTTC. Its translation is CASIGSYNEQFF.

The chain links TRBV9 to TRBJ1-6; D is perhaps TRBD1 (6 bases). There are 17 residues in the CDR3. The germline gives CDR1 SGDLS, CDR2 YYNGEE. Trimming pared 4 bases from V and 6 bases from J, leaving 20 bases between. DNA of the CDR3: TGTGCCAGCAGCCACCCTCCTGGGGGGGGGCTTAATTCACCCCTCCACTTT. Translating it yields CASSHPPGGGLNSPLHF.

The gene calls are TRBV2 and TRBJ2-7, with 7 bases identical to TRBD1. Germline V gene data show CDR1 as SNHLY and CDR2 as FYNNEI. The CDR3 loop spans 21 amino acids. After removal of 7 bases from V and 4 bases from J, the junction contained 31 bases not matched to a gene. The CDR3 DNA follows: TGTGCCAGCACCCTCTTAGGGGGCGACCTCGGCCTCTCAGCTAGGGGATACGAGCAGTACTTC. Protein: CASTLLGGDLGLSARGYEQYF.

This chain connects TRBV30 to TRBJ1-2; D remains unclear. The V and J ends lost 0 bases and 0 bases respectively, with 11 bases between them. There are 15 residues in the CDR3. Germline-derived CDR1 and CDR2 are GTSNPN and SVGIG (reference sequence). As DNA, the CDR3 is TGTGCCTGGAGTGTACCTAACGTAGCTAACTATGGCTACACCTTC. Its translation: CAWSVPNVANYGYTF.

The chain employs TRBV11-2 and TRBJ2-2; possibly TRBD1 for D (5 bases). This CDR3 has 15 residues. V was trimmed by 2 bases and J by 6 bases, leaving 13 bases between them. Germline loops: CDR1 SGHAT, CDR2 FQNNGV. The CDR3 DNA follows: TGTGCCAGCAGCTTAAATGGGGCAGAGGCCGGGGAGCTGTTTTTT. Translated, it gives CASSLNGAEAGELFF.

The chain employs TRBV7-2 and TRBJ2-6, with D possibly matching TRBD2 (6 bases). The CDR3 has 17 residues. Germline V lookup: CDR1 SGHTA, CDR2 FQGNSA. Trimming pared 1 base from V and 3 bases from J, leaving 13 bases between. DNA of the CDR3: TGTGCCAGCAGCTTAGGCGGGGCCTCCTATGGGGCCAACGTCCTGACTTTC. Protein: CASSLGGASYGANVLTF. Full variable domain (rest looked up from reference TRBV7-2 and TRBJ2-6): GAGVSQSPSNKVTEKGKDVELRCDPISGHTALYWYRQSLGQGLEFLIYFQGNSAPDKSGLPSDRFSAERTGGSVSTLTIQRTQQEDSAVYLCASSLGGASYGANVLTFGAGSRLTVL.